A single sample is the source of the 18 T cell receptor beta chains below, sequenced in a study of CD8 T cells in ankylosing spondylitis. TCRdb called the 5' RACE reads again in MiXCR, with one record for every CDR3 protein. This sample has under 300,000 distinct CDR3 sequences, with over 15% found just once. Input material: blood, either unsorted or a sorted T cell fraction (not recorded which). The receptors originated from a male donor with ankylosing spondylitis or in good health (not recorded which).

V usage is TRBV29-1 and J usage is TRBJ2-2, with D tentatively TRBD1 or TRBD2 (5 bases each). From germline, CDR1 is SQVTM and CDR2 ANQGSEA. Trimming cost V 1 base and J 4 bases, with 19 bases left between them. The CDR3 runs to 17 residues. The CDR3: CSVEGGDPGRGTGELFF. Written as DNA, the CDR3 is TGCAGCGTTGAAGGAGGGGACCCCGGCCGTGGCACCGGGGAGCTGTTTTTT.

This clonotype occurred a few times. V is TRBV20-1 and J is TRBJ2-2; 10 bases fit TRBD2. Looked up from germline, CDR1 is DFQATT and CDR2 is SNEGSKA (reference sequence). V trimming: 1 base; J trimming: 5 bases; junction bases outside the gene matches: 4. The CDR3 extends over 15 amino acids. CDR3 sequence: CSARVLAGETGELFF. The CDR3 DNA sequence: TGCAGTGCTAGAGTGCTAGCGGGAGAAACCGGGGAGCTGTTTTTT.

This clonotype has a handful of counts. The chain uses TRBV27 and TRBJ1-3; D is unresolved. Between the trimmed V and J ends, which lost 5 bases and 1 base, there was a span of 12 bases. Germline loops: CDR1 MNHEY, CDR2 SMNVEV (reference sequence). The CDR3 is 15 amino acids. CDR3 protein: CASSRSGSSGNTIYF. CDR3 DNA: TGTGCCAGCAGTAGGTCAGGATCTTCTGGAAACACCATATATTTT.

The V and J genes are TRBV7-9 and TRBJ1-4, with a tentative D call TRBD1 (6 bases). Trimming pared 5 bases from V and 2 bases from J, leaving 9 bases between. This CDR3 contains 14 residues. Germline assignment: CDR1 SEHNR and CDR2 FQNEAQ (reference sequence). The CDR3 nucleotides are TGTGCCAGCAGCAGGACAGTGACTAATGAAAAACTGTTTTTT. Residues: CASSRTVTNEKLFF.

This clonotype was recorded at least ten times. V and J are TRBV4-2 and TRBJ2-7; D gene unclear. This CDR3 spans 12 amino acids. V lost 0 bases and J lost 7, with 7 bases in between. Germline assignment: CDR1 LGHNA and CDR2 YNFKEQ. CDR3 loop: CASSQDAREQYF. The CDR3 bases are TGTGCCAGCAGCCAAGACGCGCGGGAGCAGTACTTC.

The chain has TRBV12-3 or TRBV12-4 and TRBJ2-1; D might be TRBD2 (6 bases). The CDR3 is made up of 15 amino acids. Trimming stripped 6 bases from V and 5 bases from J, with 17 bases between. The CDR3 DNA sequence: TGTGCCAGCAGCGTAGCCGGAGGGCCGGACAATGAGCAGTTCTTC. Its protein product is CASSVAGGPDNEQFF.

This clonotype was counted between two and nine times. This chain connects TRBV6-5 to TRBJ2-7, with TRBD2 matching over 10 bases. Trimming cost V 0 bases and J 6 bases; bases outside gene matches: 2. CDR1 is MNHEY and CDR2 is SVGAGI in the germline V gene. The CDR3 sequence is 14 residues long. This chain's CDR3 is CASSYSASGSEQYF. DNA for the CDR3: TGTGCCAGCAGTTACTCGGCTAGCGGGAGCGAGCAGTACTTC.

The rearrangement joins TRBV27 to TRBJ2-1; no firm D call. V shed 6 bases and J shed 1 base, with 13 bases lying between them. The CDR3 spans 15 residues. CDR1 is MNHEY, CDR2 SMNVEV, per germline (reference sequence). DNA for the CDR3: TGTGCCAGCAGGACTCCGGGCCTATCCTACAATGAGCAGTTCTTC. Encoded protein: CASRTPGLSYNEQFF.

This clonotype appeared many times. The CDR3, as DNA: TGTGCCAGCAGTTCGATAGCGGGAGGTTCCCACGAGCAGTACTTC. Its translation: CASSSIAGGSHEQYF. The gene calls are TRBV27 and TRBJ2-7; TRBD2 aligns across 10 bases. Looked up from germline, CDR1 is MNHEY and CDR2 is SMNVEV (reference sequence). After removal of 4 bases from V and 5 bases from J, the junction contained 8 bases not matched to a gene. The CDR3 has 15 residues.

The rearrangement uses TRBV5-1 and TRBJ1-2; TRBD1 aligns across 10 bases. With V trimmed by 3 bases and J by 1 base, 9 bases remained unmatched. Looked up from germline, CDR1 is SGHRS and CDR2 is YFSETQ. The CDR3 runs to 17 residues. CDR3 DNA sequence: TGCGCCAGCAGCTCCCCGGGACAGGGGATTTATAACTATGGCTACACCTTC. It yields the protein CASSSPGQGIYNYGYTF.

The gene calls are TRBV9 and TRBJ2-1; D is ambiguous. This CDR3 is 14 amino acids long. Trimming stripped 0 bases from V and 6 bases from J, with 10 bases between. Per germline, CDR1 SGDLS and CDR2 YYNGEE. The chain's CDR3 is CASSVAASLNEQFF. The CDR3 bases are TGTGCCAGCAGCGTAGCGGCTAGTCTCAATGAGCAGTTCTTC.

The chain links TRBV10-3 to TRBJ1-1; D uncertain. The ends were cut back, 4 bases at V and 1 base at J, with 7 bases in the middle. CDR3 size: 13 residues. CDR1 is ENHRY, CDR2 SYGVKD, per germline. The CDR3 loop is CAISAWGNTEAFF. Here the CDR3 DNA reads TGTGCCATCAGTGCATGGGGGAACACTGAAGCTTTCTTT.

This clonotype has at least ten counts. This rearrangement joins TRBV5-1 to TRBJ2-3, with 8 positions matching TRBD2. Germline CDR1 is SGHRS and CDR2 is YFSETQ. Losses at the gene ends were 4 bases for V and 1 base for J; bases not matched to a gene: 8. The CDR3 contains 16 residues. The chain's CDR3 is CASSNQREYGTDTQYF. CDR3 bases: TGCGCCAGCAGCAATCAGCGGGAGTATGGCACAGATACGCAGTATTTT.

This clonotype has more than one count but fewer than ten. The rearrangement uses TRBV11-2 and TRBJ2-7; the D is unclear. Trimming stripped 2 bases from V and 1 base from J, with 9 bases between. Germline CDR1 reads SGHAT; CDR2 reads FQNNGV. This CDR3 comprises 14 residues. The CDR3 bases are TGTGCCAGCAGCTTAACCGGCCAGTCCTACGAGCAGTACTTC. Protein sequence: CASSLTGQSYEQYF.

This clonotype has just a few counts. CDR3: CASSSTSSRYEQYF. The CDR3 coding sequence is TGTGCCAGCAGCAGTACTAGTAGTAGATACGAGCAGTACTTC. This sequence joins TRBV7-8 and TRBJ2-7; D is possibly TRBD2 (5 bases). Per germline, CDR1 SGHVS and CDR2 FQNEAQ. The CDR3 length is 14 residues. V gave up 5 bases and J gave up 4 bases, with 15 bases separating them.

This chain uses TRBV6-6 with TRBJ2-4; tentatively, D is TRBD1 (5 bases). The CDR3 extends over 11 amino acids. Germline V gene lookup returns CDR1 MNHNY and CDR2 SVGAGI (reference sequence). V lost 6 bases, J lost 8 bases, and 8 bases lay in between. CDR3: CASRQGYIQYF. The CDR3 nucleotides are TGTGCCAGCAGGCAGGGTTACATTCAGTACTTC.

The CDR3 DNA sequence: TGTGCCAGCAGTCCGGCCGGGACAGCAGTTTTACGTGAGCAGTTCTTC. It yields the protein CASSPAGTAVLREQFF. The chain joins TRBV12-3 or TRBV12-4 to TRBJ2-1, with TRBD1 identical over 7 bases. The CDR3 consists of 16 residues. J was trimmed by 9 bases and V by 5 bases; bases with no gene match: 16.

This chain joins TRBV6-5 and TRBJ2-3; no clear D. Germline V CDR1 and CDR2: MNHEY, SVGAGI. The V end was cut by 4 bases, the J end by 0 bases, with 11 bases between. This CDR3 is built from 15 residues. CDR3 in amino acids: CASSFSVPSTDTQYF. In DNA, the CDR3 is TGTGCCAGCAGTTTTTCGGTCCCTAGCACAGATACGCAGTATTTT.